The text below deals with one T cell receptor (beta chain). Its antigen remains undetermined. Nothing much larger sits one base from this clone, and base qualities are not available. The data were taken from a study of PD-1 blockade in mismatch repair-deficient tumors (dated by TCRdb to 2016 to 2017). In terms of the full investigation: Between late 2013 and September 2016, the trial enrolled 86 consecutive patients with over 10 mismatch repair-deficient cancer types, every one of whom had been previously treated and was progressing. Deep sequencing of TCR CDR3 regions was used to track tumor-associated T cell clones in peripheral blood of patients responding to PD-1 blockade.

Measured from the cysteine to the phenylalanine, the CDR3 is 16 residues long. The DNA shown is the 48-base CDR3, in frame from base 1. Trimming removed 0 bases from V and 0 bases from J; the gene matches leave 2 bases unexplained. CDR1 and CDR2 (MNHEY, SMNVEV) derive from the germline V gene (reference sequence). Library preparation was by the immunoSEQ multiplex PCR assay. TCRdb took this table from immuneACCESS and kept in-frame rearrangements with V and J called. Such tables lack part of the clones; where checked against another copy, unresolved V genes explain under half of the gap, and the rest is unexplained. This sample gives about 100,000 clones in total; 82% of them show up just once. Around 6.5% of the sample comes from the top ten. Broader findings and caveats from the paper: Clones residing in the tumor, which were often undetectable in blood before treatment, expanded quickly after pembrolizumab and then contracted, generally before radiologic responses.

For every enrolled patient, mismatch repair deficiency was confirmed by either polymerase chain reaction or immunohistochemistry. TCR sequencing was performed for a few patients who responded to pembrolizumab therapy. Pembrolizumab PD-1 blockade was prospectively tested in advanced mismatch repair-deficient cancers, regardless of tissue of origin, in the phase II trial. Peripheral blood T cell samples were collected serially, before PD-1 blockade began and at several time points afterward. Blood sampling times were expressed in weeks after the first pembrolizumab dose. Sample: peripheral blood, taken roughly 35 weeks after starting pembrolizumab. This sequence originates from an adult with mismatch repair-deficient cancer. This chain joins TRBV27 to TRBJ2-7, with 10 bases aligning to TRBD2. The CDR3 protein sequence reads: CASSLSGLADSYEQYF. The DNA sequence follows: TGTGCCAGCAGTTTATCCGGACTAGCGGACTCCTACGAGCAGTACTTC.